One and the same sample provided the 18 T cell receptor beta chains below, sequenced in a study of CD8 T cells in Susac syndrome. The RNA, about 0.45 to 1 ug, was put through reverse transcription using random hexamers. TCRdb processed the immunoSEQ multiplex PCR reads anew with MiXCR; each CDR3 protein has one entry. The sample consists of 150,000 to 200,000 distinct CDR3 sequences, almost 96% of them appearing once. Sequenced: CD4+ T cells from PBMCs. These receptors all stem from a human donor with multiple sclerosis.

This clonotype has only one observation. The V and J genes are TRBV7-2 and TRBJ2-3; no clear D. Trimming took 5 bases from V and 2 from J, leaving 5 bases between them. Germline CDR1 reads SGHTA; CDR2 reads FQGNSA. This CDR3 comprises 12 residues. In DNA form, the CDR3 reads TGTGCCAGCAGCATAAACACAGATACGCAGTATTTT. Its translation is CASSINTDTQYF.

The rearrangement joins TRBV20-1 to TRBJ2-5; a weak D match, TRBD2 (6 bases). The V gene's germline CDR1 is DFQATT and CDR2 SNEGSKA (reference sequence). The CDR3 contains 13 residues. V dropped 6 bases and J dropped 2 bases, with 13 bases sitting between them. The CDR3 sequence: CSAPEGSQETQYF. For the CDR3, the DNA is TGCAGTGCCCCGGAGGGCTCTCAAGAGACCCAGTACTTC.

CDR3 nucleotide sequence: TGTGCCAGCAGCCAAGGACAGGGGGCCGTAAATCGTGAAAAACTGTTTTTT. Translated: CASSQGQGAVNREKLFF. The chain uses TRBV4-2 and TRBJ1-4; 10 positions agree with TRBD1. Trimming at V came to 1 base and at J to 7 bases, leaving 9 bases not matched to a gene. The CDR3 sequence is 17 residues long. Germline V CDR1 and CDR2: LGHNA, YNFKEQ.

This clonotype turned up a few times. The gene calls are TRBV6-5 and TRBJ2-3, with 7 positions matching TRBD1. The CDR3 has 16 amino acids. Losses at the gene ends were 4 bases for V and 3 bases for J; bases not matched to a gene: 10. In germline, CDR1 is MNHEY, CDR2 SVGAGI. This CDR3 reads CASSFTGDDYTDTQYF. The CDR3 DNA is TGTGCCAGCAGTTTTACAGGGGACGATTATACAGATACGCAGTATTTT.

The CDR3 DNA is TGCAGTGCCCCGACACAGGGAGAGACCCAGTACTTC. Its protein product is CSAPTQGETQYF. The chain joins TRBV20-1 to TRBJ2-5; weak D call: TRBD1 (6 bases). The germline V gene encodes CDR1 DFQATT and CDR2 SNEGSKA (reference sequence). Trimming shortened V by 6 bases and J by 4 bases, and 12 bases separated the two germline ends. The CDR3 runs 12 residues.

This chain connects TRBV11-2 to TRBJ2-3; TRBD2 matches 12 bases. This CDR3 comprises 17 residues. Trimming took 5 bases from V and 4 from J; bases not matched to a gene: 10. The germline CDR1 and CDR2 sequences are SGHAT and FQNNGV. The CDR3 DNA follows: TGTGCCAGCAGCCGACTCCTAGCGGGGGGGCCGGCAGATACGCAGTATTTT. This sequence encodes CASSRLLAGGPADTQYF.

The rearrangement links TRBV4-2 to TRBJ2-7, with D perhaps given as TRBD1 or TRBD2 (5 bases each). In germline, CDR1 is LGHNA, CDR2 YNFKEQ. V gave up 1 base and J gave up 3 bases, with 13 bases separating them. This CDR3 spans 15 amino acids. As DNA, the CDR3 is TGTGCCAGCAGCCAAGTCTGGCAGGGAGACTACGAGCAGTACTTC. Translated: CASSQVWQGDYEQYF.

The chain carries TRBV30 and TRBJ2-1, with TRBD2 matching over 12 bases. Germline CDR1 reads GTSNPN; CDR2 reads SVGIG (reference sequence). CDR3 size: 16 residues. The ends lost 3 bases at V and 3 bases at J; junction bases unmatched: 6. The chain's CDR3 is CAWRLAGGTIYNEQFF. The CDR3 DNA reads TGTGCCTGGAGACTAGCGGGGGGCACTATCTACAATGAGCAGTTCTTC. The full variable domain, with the rest looked up from reference TRBV30 and TRBJ2-1, is SQTIHQWPATLVQPVGSPLSLECTVEGTSNPNLYWYRQAAGRGLQLLFYSVGIGQISSEVPQNLSASRPQDRQFILSSKKLLLSDSGFYLCAWRLAGGTIYNEQFFGPGTRLTVL.

This chain joins TRBV29-1 and TRBJ2-7; possibly TRBD2 for D (6 bases). The CDR3 is made up of 12 amino acids. Trimming removed 6 bases at V and 4 bases at J, with 13 bases between. Germline lookup yields CDR1 SQVTM and CDR2 ANQGSEA. The CDR3 nucleotides read TGCAGCGTCACTAGCCGGGGGTACGAGCAGTACTTC. Translation: CSVTSRGYEQYF.

V and J are TRBV12-3 or TRBV12-4 and TRBJ2-7, with D unresolved. V lost 2 bases and J 6 bases, leaving 8 bases between the germline ends. This CDR3 contains 12 residues. The CDR3: CASSLRRGEQYF. DNA of the CDR3: TGTGCCAGCAGTTTAAGGAGAGGCGAGCAGTACTTC.

V is TRBV11-1 and J is TRBJ1-1, with unresolved D. CDR1 SGHAT and CDR2 FQDESV come from the germline V gene (reference sequence). V dropped 0 bases and J dropped 4 bases, with 9 bases sitting between them. The CDR3 is 14 residues long. The chain's CDR3 is CASSLASPSTEAFF. CDR3 coding DNA: TGTGCCAGCAGCTTAGCTTCCCCCTCCACTGAAGCTTTCTTT.

The chain carries TRBV9 and TRBJ1-5; no definite D call. Germline CDR1 reads SGDLS; CDR2 reads YYNGEE. This CDR3 region has 15 residues. V lost 0 bases and J 2 bases, leaving 9 bases between the germline ends. This chain's CDR3 is CASSVEAGGNQPQHF. The CDR3 nucleotides read TGTGCCAGCAGCGTAGAGGCAGGCGGCAATCAGCCCCAGCATTTT.

The CDR3 loop reads CASRALAGVVPGELFF. Here the CDR3 DNA reads TGTGCCAGCAGAGCTTTAGCGGGTGTTGTCCCCGGGGAGCTGTTTTTT. This chain joins TRBV7-9 and TRBJ2-2, with 7 bases fitting TRBD2. Germline values: CDR1 SEHNR, CDR2 FQNEAQ (reference sequence). V was clipped by 6 bases and J by 6 bases; unmatched bases: 13. CDR3 size: 16 residues.

The CDR3 here is CASSPLDPPRGPYGYTF. The DNA for the CDR3 is TGTGCCAGCAGTCCGCTTGACCCCCCTCGGGGGCCTTATGGCTACACCTTC. The chain carries TRBV27 and TRBJ1-2, with TRBD1 as a possible D gene (6 bases). Trimming removed 5 bases from V and 5 bases from J, with 24 bases in between. Germline V CDR1 and CDR2: MNHEY, SMNVEV (reference sequence). The CDR3 has 17 amino acids.

The table lists this clonotype with a count of one. The V gene is TRBV15, the J gene TRBJ1-6; 8 bases fit TRBD1. The ends lost 2 bases at V and 11 bases at J; junction bases unmatched: 5. Germline values: CDR1 LNHNV, CDR2 YYDKDF (reference sequence). CDR3 length: 14 residues. The CDR3 DNA reads as TGTGCCACCAGCAGAATGACAGGGGAGGCACCCCTCCACTTT. This sequence encodes CATSRMTGEAPLHF.

Of note for this clonotype: Relative to the germline gene, one junction end is altered; a read error may explain this. This chain uses TRBV14 with TRBJ1-1; D is ambiguous. The CDR3 has 10 amino acids. From germline, CDR1 is SGHDN and CDR2 FVKESK. The CDR3 sequence is CASSQEPEYF. The CDR3 nucleotides are TGTGCCAGCAGCCAAGAGCCAGAATACTTT. Based on the CDR3 plus reference TRBV14 and TRBJ1-1, the full variable domain is EAGVTQFPSHSVIEKGQTVTLRCDPISGHDNLYWYRRVMGKEIKFLLHFVKESKQDESGMPNNRFLAERTGGTYSTLKVQPAELEDSGVYFCASSQEPEYFGQGTRLTVV.

The chain is built from TRBV6-5 and TRBJ2-7, with 8 positions matching TRBD2. Germline CDR1 and CDR2: MNHEY and SVGAGI. V lost 6 bases to trimming and J lost 2 bases; unmatched junction nucleotides: 6. The CDR3 length is 14 residues. The CDR3 protein is CASSLSGGAYEQYF. DNA of the CDR3: TGTGCCAGCAGCCTCAGCGGGGGAGCCTACGAGCAGTACTTC.

The chain links TRBV5-4 to TRBJ1-2; 7 nucleotides line up with TRBD1. CDR3 length equals 15 residues. CDR1 is SGHNT, CDR2 YYREEE, per germline (reference sequence). V gave up 4 bases and J gave up 2 bases; unmatched junction bases: 8. The CDR3 bases are TGTGCCAGCAGCCCCCCCGGGACAGAAAACTATGGCTACACCTTC. Its protein product is CASSPPGTENYGYTF.